Below, 26 T cell receptor beta chains from the same sample are listed, as sequenced in a study of blood T cell repertoires in COVID-19. Generated by immunoSEQ multiplex PCR, the TCRdb table keeps only in-frame clones and is missing some. The data hold approximately 56,000 clones, with around 83% observed a single time. Sequencing used peripheral blood. The source of these receptors is a man between 70 and 80 years old with active COVID-19.

The V call is TRBV6-1, the J call TRBJ2-3; TRBD2 agrees at 12 bases. Germline CDR1 and CDR2: MNHNS and SASEGT. With 1 base clipped from V and 2 bases from J, the junction kept 4 bases outside the gene matches. CDR3 length: 17 amino acids. The CDR3 reads CASSEVLAGGLTDTQYF. As DNA, the CDR3 is TGTGCCAGCAGTGAAGTACTAGCGGGGGGCCTCACAGATACGCAGTATTTT.

This chain connects TRBV5-5 to TRBJ1-2, with D perhaps matching TRBD1 (5 bases). This CDR3 contains 13 residues. With 6 bases removed from V and 1 base from J, the gap between germline ends came to 10 bases. Germline assignment: CDR1 SGHKS and CDR2 YYEKEE (reference sequence). The CDR3 bases are TGTGCCAGCACCCCGGGGGTTAACTATGGCTACACCTTC. Protein product: CASTPGVNYGYTF.

The chain employs TRBV15 and TRBJ1-1; D is unresolved. Germline V lookup: CDR1 LNHNV, CDR2 YYDKDF (reference sequence). Trimming took 0 bases from V and 5 from J, leaving 13 bases between them. The CDR3 contains 15 residues. The CDR3 region is CATSRETIVTTEAFF. For the CDR3, the DNA is TGTGCCACCAGCAGAGAGACAATAGTAACTACTGAAGCTTTCTTT.

This clone was seen more than once but under ten times. This chain connects TRBV6-2 or TRBV6-3 to TRBJ1-6, with 9 nucleotides matching TRBD1. Trimming removed 2 bases from V and 7 bases from J; junction bases left unmatched: 9. Germline-derived CDR1 and CDR2 are MNHEY and SVGEGT. The CDR3 spans 17 residues. DNA for the CDR3: TGTGCCAGCAGTTACCCAAATCCGGGACAGGGAAATTCACCCCTCCACTTT. It is translated as CASSYPNPGQGNSPLHF.

The rearrangement joins TRBV11-2 to TRBJ2-5; 7 positions match TRBD2. V was pared by 1 base and J by 4 bases, with 0 bases of the junction left unmatched. CDR1 is SGHAT, CDR2 FQNNGV, per germline. The CDR3 contains 13 residues. The CDR3 reads CASSLGTRETQYF. The CDR3 DNA follows: TGTGCCAGCAGCTTAGGGACTAGAGAGACCCAGTACTTC.

The chain joins TRBV18 to TRBJ1-4; D unclear. V gave up 3 bases and J gave up 5 bases, with 7 bases separating them. Germline V CDR1 and CDR2: KGHSH, LQKENI. The CDR3 is made up of 13 amino acids. CDR3: CASSPLQNEKLFF. The CDR3 DNA follows: TGTGCCAGCTCACCTTTGCAGAATGAAAAACTGTTTTTT. Together with reference TRBV18 and TRBJ1-4, the CDR3 gives the full variable domain: NAGVMQNPRHLVRRRGQEARLRCSPMKGHSHVYWYRQLPEEGLKFMVYLQKENIIDESGMPKERFSAEFPKEGPSILRIQQVVRGDSAAYFCASSPLQNEKLFFGSGTQLSVL.

V is TRBV3-1 (or the pseudogene TRBV3-2) and J is TRBJ2-2, with D unresolved. The germline gives CDR1 LGHDT, CDR2 YNNKEL (reference sequence). This CDR3 spans 15 amino acids. Trimming pared 1 base from V and 8 bases from J, leaving 14 bases between. CDR3 DNA sequence: TGTGCCAGCAGCCAAGGATCTCACGGTTGGGGGGAGCTGTTTTTT. It translates to CASSQGSHGWGELFF.

The table lists this clone with a count of one. The rearrangement uses TRBV5-8 and TRBJ2-7; TRBD1 agrees at 9 bases. The CDR3 totals 15 residues. With V trimmed by 0 bases and J by 2 bases, 3 bases remained unmatched. Germline V gene data show CDR1 as SGHTS and CDR2 as YDEGEE. The CDR3, as DNA: TGTGCCAGCAGCTTGGACGGGACAGGGACCTACGAGCAGTACTTC. It yields the protein CASSLDGTGTYEQYF.

V usage is TRBV5-1 and J usage is TRBJ1-1; tentative D call: TRBD1 (5 bases). This CDR3 spans 15 amino acids. Trimming cost V 4 bases and J 4 bases, with 17 bases left between them. In germline, CDR1 is SGHRS, CDR2 YFSETQ. CDR3 bases: TGCGCCAGCAGCCTCCGAGTCGGGCAGGGCACTGAAGCTTTCTTT. It translates to CASSLRVGQGTEAFF. Filled out from reference TRBV5-1 and TRBJ1-1, the complete variable domain reads KAGVTQTPRYLIKTRGQQVTLSCSPISGHRSVSWYQQTPGQGLQFLFEYFSETQRNKGNFPGRFSGRQFSNSRSEMNVSTLELGDSALYLCASSLRVGQGTEAFFGQGTRLTVV.

V gene TRBV7-9 combines with J gene TRBJ2-2; TRBD1 aligns across 8 bases. Trimming took 5 bases from V and 10 from J; bases not matched to a gene: 9. Germline CDR1 is SEHNR and CDR2 is FQNEAQ (reference sequence). The CDR3 loop spans 14 amino acids. CDR3 in amino acids: CASSKHQGAVELFF. The CDR3 bases are TGTGCCAGCAGCAAACACCAGGGGGCGGTGGAGCTGTTTTTT.

This chain joins TRBV6-4 and TRBJ2-3; 8 positions agree with TRBD2. V lost 4 bases, J lost 4 bases, and 4 bases stayed unmatched. This CDR3 has 14 residues. In germline, CDR1 is MRHNA, CDR2 SNTAGT. CDR3 coding DNA: TGTGCCAGCAGTGTTGGACTAGCAGCAGATACGCAGTATTTT. Translated, it gives CASSVGLAADTQYF.

Remarks on this clone: Other DNA variants within this sample encode the same CDR3. In nucleotides, the CDR3 is TGCAGCGTGGGACAGGGAGGGGATACGCAGTATTTT. This codes for CSVGQGGDTQYF. The chain employs TRBV29-1 and TRBJ2-3; TRBD1 agrees at 9 bases. Germline CDR1 SQVTM, CDR2 ANQGSEA. The CDR3 is made up of 12 amino acids. V shed 6 bases, J shed 6 bases, and the junction held 4 bases outside the gene matches.

The chain has TRBV5-6 and TRBJ2-7; a weak D match, TRBD2 (6 bases). The CDR3 consists of 15 residues. Germline V gene sequence: CDR1 SGHDT, CDR2 YYEEEE. V was shortened by 2 bases and J by 5 bases, with 17 bases between the two germline ends. The CDR3 nucleotides read TGTGCCAGCAGCTTCTGGAGGGAGTCCTACCACGAGCAGTACTTC. It encodes CASSFWRESYHEQYF.

This clone showed up just a few times. This chain connects TRBV4-2 to TRBJ2-1, with a tentative D call TRBD2 (5 bases). Trimming took off 4 bases at V and 3 bases at J, with 10 bases between the two ends. The CDR3 loop spans 14 amino acids. Germline values: CDR1 LGHNA, CDR2 YNFKEQ. CDR3 in amino acids: CASSPTGVYNEQFF. In nucleotides, the CDR3 is TGTGCCAGCAGCCCCACCGGGGTCTACAATGAGCAGTTCTTC.

The chain couples TRBV28 to TRBJ2-3; perhaps TRBD2 as D (5 bases). The V gene lost 3 bases and the J gene lost 2 bases, with 6 bases spanning the gap. CDR1 MDHEN and CDR2 SYDVKM come from the germline V gene. The CDR3 has 13 residues. CDR3 DNA: TGTGCCAGCAGTTTGAGGGTCACAGATACGCAGTATTTT. The encoded protein is CASSLRVTDTQYF.

This clone has just a few counts. The chain joins TRBV4-3 to TRBJ2-3; D gene unclear. This CDR3 is built from 14 residues. With 0 bases removed from V and 4 bases from J, the gap between germline ends came to 8 bases. The germline V gene encodes CDR1 LGHNA and CDR2 YSLEER. Here the CDR3 reads CASSQDPGSDTQYF. The CDR3 DNA reads as TGCGCCAGCAGCCAAGATCCGGGTTCAGATACGCAGTATTTT.

This clone has a handful of counts. CDR3 in amino acids: CASSLGGADNYGYTF. CDR3 DNA: TGTGCCAGCAGCCTTGGGGGGGCGGATAACTATGGCTACACCTTC. This rearrangement joins TRBV6-5 to TRBJ1-2, with D possibly TRBD1 on 6 matching bases. V dropped 6 bases and J dropped 1 base, with 15 bases sitting between them. There are 15 residues in the CDR3. Germline V gives CDR1 MNHEY, CDR2 SVGAGI.

The V and J genes are TRBV29-1 and TRBJ2-1, with D perhaps TRBD2 (5 bases). The CDR3 consists of 15 residues. The V end was cut by 4 bases, the J end by 0 bases, with 13 bases between. Germline lookup yields CDR1 SQVTM and CDR2 ANQGSEA. The DNA for the CDR3 is TGCAGCGTTGTGGGCGGGCTCCTCTCCTACAATGAGCAGTTCTTC. Translating it yields CSVVGGLLSYNEQFF.

The chain uses TRBV6-6 and TRBJ2-2; possible D gene TRBD2, 5 bases. V gave up 0 bases and J gave up 4 bases, with 6 bases separating them. The length of the CDR3 is 14 residues. Germline assignment: CDR1 MNHNY and CDR2 SVGAGI (reference sequence). Here the CDR3 reads CASSYSRATGELFF. The DNA of the CDR3 is TGTGCCAGCAGTTACTCGAGGGCCACCGGGGAGCTGTTTTTT.

CDR3 sequence: CASSHIPGQGSLGEQYF. The CDR3 region has the DNA TGTGCCAGTAGCCATATACCGGGACAGGGGTCACTTGGCGAGCAGTACTTC. The V call is TRBV19, the J call TRBJ2-7; 10 bases map to TRBD1. CDR3 length equals 17 residues. Germline V gives CDR1 LNHDA, CDR2 SQIVND (reference sequence). With V trimmed by 6 bases and J by 6 bases, 17 bases remained unmatched.

The genes are TRBV12-3 or TRBV12-4 and TRBJ1-1; 12 bases align to TRBD1. V trimming: 5 bases; J trimming: 7 bases; junction bases outside the gene matches: 2. The CDR3 length is 13 residues. CDR3 region: CASSRDRGLEAFF. The CDR3, as DNA: TGTGCCAGCAGTCGGGACAGGGGGCTTGAAGCTTTCTTT.

This clone has only a few counts. The chain has TRBV28 and TRBJ2-7; a weak D match, TRBD1 (7 bases). V was trimmed by 8 bases and J by 2 bases, leaving 19 bases between them. CDR1 MDHEN and CDR2 SYDVKM come from the germline V gene. CDR3 length equals 15 residues. The CDR3 protein is CASANGGTAAYEQYF. DNA for the CDR3: TGTGCCAGCGCAAACGGCGGGACAGCCGCCTACGAGCAGTACTTC.

This clone was seen a handful of times. The chain has TRBV5-1 and TRBJ2-7, with 11 bases fitting TRBD1. The CDR3 covers 16 residues. Germline V gives CDR1 SGHRS, CDR2 YFSETQ. Germline trimming cut 4 bases from V and 3 bases from J; bases unmatched to any gene: 9. CDR3 in DNA: TGCGCCAGCAGCCCGGACCCCGGGACAGGGGGCTACGAGCAGTACTTC. Protein: CASSPDPGTGGYEQYF. The full variable domain, its missing parts supplied by reference TRBV5-1 and TRBJ2-7, is KAGVTQTPRYLIKTRGQQVTLSCSPISGHRSVSWYQQTPGQGLQFLFEYFSETQRNKGNFPGRFSGRQFSNSRSEMNVSTLELGDSALYLCASSPDPGTGGYEQYFGPGTRLTVT.

The chain has TRBV5-4 and TRBJ2-7; TRBD1 aligns across 10 bases. With V trimmed by 4 bases and J by 0 bases, 10 bases remained unmatched. The CDR3 is made up of 17 amino acids. Germline CDR1 and CDR2: SGHNT and YYREEE (reference sequence). The CDR3 sequence is CASSPGQGPHSSYEQYF. DNA of the CDR3: TGTGCCAGCAGCCCGGGACAGGGGCCCCACTCCTCCTACGAGCAGTACTTC. The whole variable domain, remainder taken from reference TRBV5-4 and TRBJ2-7, is ETGVTQSPTHLIKTRGQQVTLRCSSQSGHNTVSWYQQALGQGPQFIFQYYREEENGRGNFPPRFSGLQFPNYSSELNVNALELDDSALYLCASSPGQGPHSSYEQYFGPGTRLTVT.

V and J are TRBV6-5 and TRBJ1-2; 7 positions agree with TRBD1. CDR1 and CDR2 from the germline V gene are MNHEY and SVGAGI. The CDR3 is 11 residues long. The J segment lost 9 bases and the V segment lost 6 bases, leaving 4 bases of the junction unmatched. The CDR3 spells CASRLGQRYTF. CDR3 sequence (DNA): TGTGCCAGCAGACTGGGACAGCGCTACACCTTC.

This sequence joins TRBV5-1 and TRBJ2-1; D perhaps matches TRBD2 (5 bases). This CDR3 has 15 residues. Germline CDR1 SGHRS, CDR2 YFSETQ. V was shortened by 4 bases and J by 0 bases, with 11 bases between the two germline ends. CDR3 sequence reads: CASSREGSSYNEQFF. The CDR3 DNA reads TGCGCCAGCAGCAGAGAGGGTAGCTCCTACAATGAGCAGTTCTTC.